This is a list of T cell receptor beta chains from one sample in a study of blood T cells in healthy people across ages. TCRdb processed the 5' RACE reads anew with MiXCR; each CDR3 protein has one entry. Of about 930,000 distinct CDR3 sequences in the sample, 25% to 30% were seen once. These data were also reused for a study on T cells of mothers and their children.

What was sequenced was blood. All receptors derive from a woman aged 40 to 55 in good health. The CDR3 runs from the conserved cysteine through the conserved F or W. The D gene is left open where the match is weak. Part of the rows lack a size; the others show once, few, many or a class for expanded clones.

V,J,size,D,CDR3,DNA
TRBV20-1,TRBJ1-1,few,-,CSARSPAGNPEAFF,TGCAGTGCTAGATCCCCAGCGGGGAATCCTGAAGCTTTCTTT
TRBV12-3/TRBV12-4,TRBJ2-1,few,TRBD2,CASSLALRLAGVVNEQFF,TGTGCCAGCAGTTTAGCGCTTCGACTAGCGGGGGTGGTCAATGAGCAGTTCTTC
TRBV7-2,TRBJ2-2,-,TRBD2,CASSFTSGGAIGELFF,TGTGCCAGCAGCTTCACTAGCGGGGGGGCCATCGGGGAGCTGTTTTTT
TRBV5-1,TRBJ2-6,many,-,CASSWTATSGANVLTF,TGCGCCAGCAGCTGGACAGCAACCTCTGGGGCCAACGTCCTGACTTTC
TRBV29-1,TRBJ1-1,-,-,CSVENQPAFF,TGCAGCGTTGAAAATCAACCGGCTTTCTTT
TRBV7-9,TRBJ1-1,few,-,CASSLLVVNTEAFF,TGTGCCAGCAGCTTACTGGTGGTGAACACTGAAGCTTTCTTT
TRBV20-1,TRBJ2-7,many,-,CSYNSGRSHEQYF,TGCAGTTATAACTCGGGGCGCTCTCATGAGCAGTACTTC
TRBV20-1,TRBJ1-1,-,-,CSAREQTYRNTEAFF,TGCAGTGCTAGAGAACAGACGTACAGGAACACTGAAGCTTTCTTT
TRBV7-2,TRBJ2-3,-,TRBD2,CASSSFPLAGDGQDTQYF,TGTGCCAGCAGTTCCTTCCCGCTAGCGGGGGATGGTCAGGATACGCAGTATTTT
TRBV28,TRBJ1-5,few,-,CASRTRQPQHF,TGTGCCAGCAGAACCCGTCAGCCCCAGCATTTT
TRBV28,TRBJ2-2,few,TRBD2,CASSSGTSGGGTGELFF,TGTGCCAGCAGCTCCGGGACTAGCGGGGGGGGCACCGGGGAGCTGTTTTTT
TRBV30,TRBJ1-1,few,-,CAWRADSINTEAFF,TGTGCCTGGAGGGCCGACAGCATTAACACTGAAGCTTTCTTT
TRBV12-3/TRBV12-4,TRBJ2-7,many,TRBD1,CASSPTTGILSYEQYF,TGTGCCAGCAGCCCCACGACAGGGATTCTCTCCTACGAGCAGTACTTC
TRBV5-1,TRBJ2-7,-,-,CASSLVASGYEQYF,TGCGCCAGCAGCTTGGTGGCTAGTGGATACGAGCAGTACTTC
TRBV5-1,TRBJ2-3,-,-,CASSPQAAWNTQYF,TGCGCCAGCAGTCCCCAAGCAGCGTGGAATACGCAGTATTTT
TRBV5-1,TRBJ1-1,-,TRBD1,CASSFPTGSTEAFF,TGCGCCAGCAGCTTCCCGACAGGGAGCACTGAAGCTTTCTTT
TRBV7-8,TRBJ2-3,-,-,CASSKIAPDTDTQYF,TGTGCCAGCAGTAAGATAGCGCCAGACACAGATACGCAGTATTTT
TRBV3-1,TRBJ2-7,few,-,CASSHLPTGTGSYEQYF,TGTGCCAGCAGCCACCTACCTACAGGGACGGGGTCCTACGAGCAGTACTTC
TRBV4-3,TRBJ1-6,-,-,CASSHGGGTNSPLHF,TGCGCCAGCAGCCATGGAGGGGGTACCAATTCACCCCTCCACTTT
TRBV18,TRBJ2-6,many,-,CASSPRSSGANVLTF,TGTGCCAGCTCACCCCGGTCCTCTGGGGCCAACGTCCTGACTTTC
TRBV7-2,TRBJ2-7,-,-,CASSTASLKQYF,TGTGCCAGCAGCACCGCTAGCTTAAAGCAGTACTTC
TRBV13,TRBJ1-2,-,-,CANSLGRGGYTF,TGTGCCAACAGCTTAGGCCGGGGAGGCTACACCTTC
TRBV28,TRBJ1-2,many,-,CASSSPGGDYGYTF,TGTGCCAGCAGTTCGCCCGGGGGGGACTATGGCTACACCTTC
TRBV27,TRBJ2-1,many,TRBD1,CASTTSRGPSYNEQFF,TGTGCCAGCACTACCAGCAGGGGGCCGTCCTACAATGAGCAGTTCTTC
TRBV6-2/TRBV6-3,TRBJ2-1,few,-,CASSILVYNEQFF,TGTGCCAGCAGTATACTAGTGTACAATGAGCAGTTCTTC
TRBV7-7,TRBJ2-2,-,-,CASSPGGGRNTGELFF,TGTGCTAGCAGCCCAGGGGGGGGTCGGAACACCGGGGAGCTGTTTTTT
TRBV24-1,TRBJ2-3,-,TRBD2,CATSDPLAGARDTQYF,TGTGCCACCAGTGATCCACTAGCGGGAGCTAGAGATACGCAGTATTTT
TRBV12-3/TRBV12-4,TRBJ1-2,-,TRBD1,CVGSLWGQGADYGYTF,TGTGTCGGCAGTTTATGGGGACAGGGGGCGGACTATGGCTACACCTTC
TRBV7-9,TRBJ1-2,-,-,CASSTIDSPNYGYTF,TGTGCCAGCAGCACGATCGACAGCCCAAACTATGGCTACACCTTC
TRBV4-1,TRBJ2-5,many,TRBD2,CASSQGTSQETQYF,TGCGCCAGCAGCCAAGGGACTAGTCAAGAGACCCAGTACTTC
TRBV5-1,TRBJ2-1,few,-,CASSREVSSYNEQFF,TGCGCCAGCAGCAGGGAAGTTTCCTCCTACAATGAGCAGTTCTTC
TRBV12-3/TRBV12-4,TRBJ2-1,-,TRBD1,CASSQGGTGGNEQFF,TGTGCCAGCAGCCAGGGGGGGACAGGGGGGAATGAGCAGTTCTTC
TRBV2,TRBJ2-1,few,-,CASNRRVLYNEQFF,TGTGCCAGCAACAGGAGGGTACTTTACAATGAGCAGTTCTTC
TRBV30,TRBJ1-2,-,-,CAHSGGDGYTF,TGTGCCCATTCGGGCGGGGATGGCTACACCTTC
TRBV4-1,TRBJ1-5,few,-,CASSQNGDSNQPQHF,TGCGCCAGCAGCCAAAATGGGGATAGCAATCAGCCCCAGCATTTT
TRBV7-2,TRBJ2-4,few,-,CASSASPAKNIQYF,TGTGCCAGCAGCGCCTCACCGGCCAAAAACATTCAGTACTTC
TRBV28,TRBJ2-5,few,TRBD2,CAIRLAGDVTQYF,TGTGCCATAAGACTAGCGGGGGATGTGACCCAGTACTTC
TRBV15,TRBJ1-2,many,-,CATSIKDTYGYTF,TGTGCCACCAGCATCAAGGATACCTATGGCTACACCTTC
TRBV20-1,TRBJ2-1,many,TRBD1,CSARSPIIQGAQFF,TGCAGTGCTAGAAGTCCAATTATTCAGGGGGCCCAGTTCTTC
TRBV4-2,TRBJ1-5,few,-,CASSPGDTGNQPQHF,TGTGCCAGCAGCCCGGGGGACACGGGCAATCAGCCCCAGCATTTT
TRBV5-1,TRBJ2-3,many,TRBD1,CASSYSWTGETDTQYF,TGCGCCAGCAGCTACTCGTGGACAGGGGAGACAGATACGCAGTATTTT
TRBV10-3,TRBJ2-1,many,TRBD2,CATKLAGGNNEQFF,TGTGCCACCAAACTAGCGGGGGGCAACAATGAGCAGTTCTTC
TRBV7-3,TRBJ2-7,many,-,CASSLRYQDEQYF,TGTGCCAGCAGCTTAAGATATCAGGACGAGCAGTACTTC
TRBV4-3,TRBJ1-6,few,TRBD1,CASSRDRGRNSPLHF,TGCGCCAGCAGCCGAGACAGGGGGCGAAATTCACCCCTCCACTTT
TRBV7-2,TRBJ2-7,few,TRBD1,CASSLTLLTGEYEQYF,TGTGCCAGCAGCCTCACCTTACTGACAGGGGAGTACGAGCAGTACTTC
TRBV4-3,TRBJ2-2,-,-,CASSQDTGETGELFF,TGCGCCAGCAGCCAAGATACGGGCGAGACCGGGGAGCTGTTTTTT
TRBV20-1,TRBJ2-5,-,TRBD1,CSARQPGQGFGVQYF,TGCAGTGCTAGACAGCCGGGACAGGGGTTCGGCGTGCAGTACTTC
TRBV6-2/TRBV6-3,TRBJ1-5,-,-,CASSYDGAGSNQPQHF,TGTGCCAGCAGTTATGATGGGGCAGGTAGCAATCAGCCCCAGCATTTT
TRBV5-1,TRBJ2-4,-,-,CASSLVGGRDGNIQYF,TGCGCCAGCAGCTTGGTTGGGGGGCGGGACGGAAACATTCAGTACTTC
TRBV7-9,TRBJ2-5,many,-,CASSSRIIRESQETQYF,TGTGCCAGCAGCTCGCGTATTATCCGGGAATCCCAAGAGACCCAGTACTTC
TRBV29-1,TRBJ2-1,many,-,CSVTGLAYNEQFF,TGCAGCGTGACAGGTCTGGCCTACAATGAGCAGTTCTTC
TRBV6-5,TRBJ1-1,-,TRBD1,CASRAGTGPTHTEAFF,TGTGCCAGCAGGGCCGGGACAGGGCCGACTCACACTGAAGCTTTCTTT
TRBV2,TRBJ2-7,-,TRBD1,CARDAGQGSHEQYF,TGTGCCAGGGATGCGGGACAGGGGAGCCACGAGCAGTACTTC